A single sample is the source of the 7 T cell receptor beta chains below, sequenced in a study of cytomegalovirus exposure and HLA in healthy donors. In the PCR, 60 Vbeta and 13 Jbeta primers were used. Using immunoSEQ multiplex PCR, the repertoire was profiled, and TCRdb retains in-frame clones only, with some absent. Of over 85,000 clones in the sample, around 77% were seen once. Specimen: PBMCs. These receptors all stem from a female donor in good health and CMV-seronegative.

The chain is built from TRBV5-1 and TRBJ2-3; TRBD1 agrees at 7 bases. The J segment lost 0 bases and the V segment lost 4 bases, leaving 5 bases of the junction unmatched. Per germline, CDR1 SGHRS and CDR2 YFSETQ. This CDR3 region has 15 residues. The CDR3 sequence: CASSPGQTSTDTQYF. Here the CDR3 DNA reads TGCGCCAGCAGCCCGGGACAGACTAGCACAGATACGCAGTATTTT.

As DNA, the CDR3 is TGTGCCAGCAGCTTAGAGATCGCAGGGAGGAAGGCTTTCTTT. Residues: CASSLEIAGRKAFF. The gene calls are TRBV7-2 and TRBJ1-1, with a possible D match to TRBD1 (5 bases). Germline lookup yields CDR1 SGHTA and CDR2 FQGNSA. CDR3 size: 14 residues. The V and J ends lost 1 base and 11 bases respectively, with 17 bases between them. The full variable domain, completed using reference TRBV7-2 and TRBJ1-1, is GAGVSQSPSNKVTEKGKDVELRCDPISGHTALYWYRQSLGQGLEFLIYFQGNSAPDKSGLPSDRFSAERTGGSVSTLTIQRTQQEDSAVYLCASSLEIAGRKAFFGQGTRLTVV.

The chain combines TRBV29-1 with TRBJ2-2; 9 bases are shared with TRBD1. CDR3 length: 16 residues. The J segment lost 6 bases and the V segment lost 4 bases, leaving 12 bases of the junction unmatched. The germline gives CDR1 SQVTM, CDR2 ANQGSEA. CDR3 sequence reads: CSVGGYGTGLSGELFF. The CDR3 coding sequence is TGCAGCGTTGGGGGTTATGGGACAGGGTTGTCCGGGGAGCTGTTTTTT.

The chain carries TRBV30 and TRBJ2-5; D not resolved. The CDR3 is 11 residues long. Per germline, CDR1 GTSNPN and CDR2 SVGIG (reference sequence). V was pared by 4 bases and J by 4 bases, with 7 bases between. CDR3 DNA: TGTGCCTGGACGAGGCGAGAGACCCAGTACTTC. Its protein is CAWTRRETQYF.

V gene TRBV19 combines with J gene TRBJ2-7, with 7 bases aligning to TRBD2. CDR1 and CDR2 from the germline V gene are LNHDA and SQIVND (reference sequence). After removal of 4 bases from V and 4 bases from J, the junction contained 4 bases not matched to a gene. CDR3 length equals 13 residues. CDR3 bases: TGTGCCAGTAGTACACAACTAGCGTACGAGCAGTACTTC. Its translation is CASSTQLAYEQYF.

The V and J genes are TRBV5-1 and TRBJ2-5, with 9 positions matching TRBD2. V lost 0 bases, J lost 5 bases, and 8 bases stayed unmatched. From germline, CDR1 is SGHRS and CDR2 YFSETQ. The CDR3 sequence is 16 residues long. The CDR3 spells CASSLVAGGPVETQYF. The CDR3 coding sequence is TGCGCCAGCAGCTTGGTGGCGGGGGGGCCGGTGGAGACCCAGTACTTC.

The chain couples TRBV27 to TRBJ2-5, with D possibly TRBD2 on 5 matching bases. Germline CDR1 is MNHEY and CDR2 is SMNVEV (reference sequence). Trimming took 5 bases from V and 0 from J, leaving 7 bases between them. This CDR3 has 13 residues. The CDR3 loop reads CASSIAYQETQYF. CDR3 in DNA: TGTGCCAGCAGTATAGCGTACCAAGAGACCCAGTACTTC.